This T cell receptor (beta chain) was observed in a study of graft-versus-host responses after intestinal transplantation. General study points: Recipient-marrow GvH clones were detected, some having first appeared in ileum or blood. Early post-transplant HvG declines tracked with peak circulating GvH clone levels.

Details on this clone: Its antigen is currently unknown.

Tissue from the graft was processed to free its intraepithelial and lamina propria lymphocytes. Assay used: immunoSEQ multiplex PCR; TCRdb lists only in-frame clones, some missing. The sample consists of 3,500 or so clones, roughly 74% of them appearing once. The CDR3 contains 14 residues. Germline V gene lookup returns CDR1 MGHDK and CDR2 SYGVNS. V shed 5 bases and J 1 base; nucleotides not matched to a gene: 3. The sequenced sample was ileum tissue, obtained roughly 5 and 7 days after intestinal transplantation. This TCR was sampled from a human patient who received an intestinal transplant, so some T cells may come from the graft donor. This chain connects TRBV25-1 to TRBJ2-7, with TRBD1 matching over 9 bases. CDR3 protein: CASSTTGGSYEQYF. CDR3 coding DNA: TGTGCCAGCAGTACGACAGGGGGGTCCTACGAGCAGTACTTC.